This passage covers 17 T cell receptor beta chains from one sample sequenced in a study of T-cell reconstitution after alpha-beta-depleted transplantation in children. Researchers prepared the TCRbeta library using unique molecular identifiers, the study reports. TCRdb passed the PCR reads through MiXCR, listing each CDR3 protein once. The data hold under 750,000 distinct CDR3 sequences, with roughly 24% observed a single time. This specimen was PBMCs, mostly from graft donor cells, taken 360 days after TCRalphabeta/CD19-depleted stem cell transplant. The source of these receptors is a boy under two years old who had a stem cell transplant for acute myeloid leukemia, so the T cells may come from the graft donor.

This clonotype was seen repeatedly, ten times or more. The rearrangement uses TRBV6-2 or TRBV6-3 and TRBJ2-2; no reliable D call. The V and J ends lost 8 bases and 1 base respectively, with 11 bases between them. Germline V lookup: CDR1 MNHEY, CDR2 SVGEGT. The CDR3 runs 14 residues. The CDR3, as DNA: TGTGCCAGCGCCTATCTCCTGAACACCGGGGAGCTGTTTTTT. It translates to CASAYLLNTGELFF.

This clonotype was observed a few times. This sequence joins TRBV7-2 and TRBJ2-7, with unresolved D. The CDR3 contains 12 residues. Germline CDR1 reads SGHTA; CDR2 reads FQGNSA. Trimming took 1 base from V and 6 from J, leaving 7 bases between them. The CDR3 region is CASSLGYGEQYF. CDR3 nucleotides: TGTGCCAGCAGCTTAGGGTATGGCGAGCAGTACTTC. Filled out from reference TRBV7-2 and TRBJ2-7, the complete variable domain reads GAGVSQSPSNKVTEKGKDVELRCDPISGHTALYWYRQSLGQGLEFLIYFQGNSAPDKSGLPSDRFSAERTGGSVSTLTIQRTQQEDSAVYLCASSLGYGEQYFGPGTRLTVT.

This clonotype has ten or more counts. This chain connects TRBV6-5 to TRBJ2-5; either TRBD1 or TRBD2 may supply D (7 bases each). This CDR3 comprises 16 residues. V shed 4 bases and J shed 3 bases, with 18 bases lying between them. Looked up from germline, CDR1 is MNHEY and CDR2 is SVGAGI. CDR3 residues: CASSWGGRGYKETQYF. The CDR3 DNA sequence: TGTGCCAGCAGTTGGGGGGGCAGGGGGTACAAAGAGACCCAGTACTTC.

Ten or more counts support this clonotype. This chain connects TRBV29-1 to TRBJ1-2; no reliable D call. The CDR3 contains 13 residues. CDR1 is SQVTM, CDR2 ANQGSEA, per germline. The germline V and J ends were trimmed by 3 bases and 2 bases, with 10 bases remaining between them. The CDR3 reads CSVDPETNYGYTF. The CDR3 DNA follows: TGCAGCGTTGATCCCGAAACGAACTATGGCTACACCTTC.

This clonotype was found a few times. J is TRBJ2-1 and V is TRBV4-3; 10 bases match TRBD2. V shed 0 bases and J 8 bases; nucleotides not matched to a gene: 10. The CDR3 has 17 residues. Germline V gene lookup returns CDR1 LGHNA and CDR2 YSLEER. CDR3 region: CASSQEYSGGAWDEQFF. The CDR3 DNA sequence: TGCGCCAGCAGCCAAGAATACAGCGGGGGGGCCTGGGATGAGCAGTTCTTC.

This clonotype was seen a handful of times. This rearrangement joins TRBV5-1 to TRBJ2-7; 7 bases are a match to TRBD1. This CDR3 comprises 15 residues. Trimming cost V 1 base and J 6 bases; bases outside gene matches: 10. Germline CDR1 and CDR2: SGHRS and YFSETQ. This chain's CDR3 is CASSLSGDRAREQYV. The CDR3 DNA follows: TGCGCCAGCAGCTTGAGTGGAGACAGGGCTCGCGAGCAGTACGTC.

This clonotype was seen a few times. The chain is built from TRBV7-3 and TRBJ2-1; possibly TRBD2 for D (5 bases). The CDR3 extends over 14 amino acids. The ends were cut back, 5 bases at V and 5 bases at J, with 13 bases in the middle. CDR1 SGHTA and CDR2 FQGTGA come from the germline V gene. Written as DNA, the CDR3 is TGTGCCAGCAGCCCCGGGGTCCCCCACAATGAGCAGTTCTTC. This sequence encodes CASSPGVPHNEQFF.

This chain joins TRBV20-1 and TRBJ1-5; maybe TRBD1 (5 bases). V was clipped by 6 bases and J by 5 bases, with 11 bases between them. The CDR3 is made up of 12 amino acids. Germline assignment: CDR1 DFQATT and CDR2 SNEGSKA (reference sequence). CDR3 nucleotides: TGCAGTGCGGGGATGGGGGATCAGCCCCAGCATTTT. Residues: CSAGMGDQPQHF.

This clonotype has more than one count but fewer than ten. The rearrangement joins TRBV12-5 to TRBJ2-7, with D hard to call. The CDR3 is 12 residues long. Germline values: CDR1 LGHNT, CDR2 FRNRAP. Trimming took 0 bases from V and 4 from J, leaving 4 bases between them. The CDR3 DNA is TGTGCTAGTGGTTTGGTACCATACGAGCAGTACTTC. The encoded protein is CASGLVPYEQYF.

This clonotype was seen ten or more times. The chain combines TRBV6-5 with TRBJ2-3; a possible D gene is TRBD2 (5 bases). The CDR3 is 14 residues long. V was shortened by 0 bases and J by 8 bases, with 12 bases between the two germline ends. Germline assignment: CDR1 MNHEY and CDR2 SVGAGI. The CDR3 nucleotides read TGTGCCAGCAGTTACTCCATGTTAGGGAGTACGCAGTATTTT. Translation: CASSYSMLGSTQYF.

The rearrangement joins TRBV4-3 to TRBJ2-5; D not resolved. The CDR3 is made up of 15 amino acids. Germline loops: CDR1 LGHNA, CDR2 YSLEER. V was trimmed by 1 base and J by 3 bases, leaving 12 bases between them. CDR3 sequence (DNA): TGCGCCAGCAGCCAAGGAGGAAGCAGAGAAGAGACCCAGTACTTC. Translated, it gives CASSQGGSREETQYF.

This clonotype was counted many times. The rearrangement uses TRBV7-2 and TRBJ2-3; D call uncertain. The germline V gene encodes CDR1 SGHTA and CDR2 FQGNSA. V was trimmed by 5 bases and J by 2 bases, leaving 20 bases between them. The CDR3 runs to 17 residues. In nucleotides, the CDR3 is TGTGCCAGCAGCCGTTACCCCTTGCCCGGTTCCACAGATACGCAGTATTTT. It is translated as CASSRYPLPGSTDTQYF.

This clonotype was seen repeatedly, ten times or more. The J gene is TRBJ2-3, the V gene TRBV9; 11 nucleotides match TRBD2. Germline CDR1 and CDR2: SGDLS and YYNGEE. V trimming: 4 bases; J trimming: 1 base; junction bases outside the gene matches: 11. This CDR3 comprises 18 residues. In DNA, the CDR3 is TGTGCCAGCAGCACCTTCCCCCTAGCGGGGGGCGGCACAGATACGCAGTATTTT. It codes for CASSTFPLAGGGTDTQYF.

In this sample, this clonotype turned up a few times. This chain connects TRBV24-1 to TRBJ2-3; 7 bases map to TRBD1. The trim removed 7 bases at V and 3 bases at J, leaving 9 bases unmatched. The CDR3 is 15 amino acids. Germline CDR1 KGHDR, CDR2 SFDVKD. The CDR3, as DNA: TGTGCCACCAGAGGGGGCAGGGGTTTGACAGATACGCAGTATTTT. Translation gives CATRGGRGLTDTQYF.

The chain is built from TRBV12-3 or TRBV12-4 and TRBJ2-7; 9 bases align to TRBD1. CDR3 length: 14 amino acids. Trimming cost V 5 bases and J 4 bases; bases outside gene matches: 6. CDR3 DNA sequence: TGTGCCAGCAGTCCATGGGACAGGGAGTACGAGCAGTACTTC. Amino acids: CASSPWDREYEQYF.

This clonotype was observed a few times. The chain has TRBV12-3 or TRBV12-4 and TRBJ2-7, with 8 bases fitting TRBD1. The V segment lost 5 bases and the J segment 1 base; nucleotides outside the gene matches: 4. This CDR3 is 14 amino acids long. Written as DNA, the CDR3 is TGTGCCAGCAGTCCCCGACAGGGGTCCTACGAGCAGTACGTC. This translates into CASSPRQGSYEQYV.

This clonotype was picked up a small number of times. V is TRBV7-9 and J is TRBJ2-7; tentative D call: TRBD2 (5 bases). Germline-derived CDR1 and CDR2 are SEHNR and FQNEAQ (reference sequence). CDR3 length: 14 amino acids. Trimming left V 5 bases short and J 2 bases short, with 13 bases between. This chain's CDR3 is CASSAKGGTYEQYV. The CDR3 DNA sequence: TGTGCCAGCAGCGCAAAAGGAGGTACCTACGAGCAGTACGTC.